This T cell receptor beta chain stems from a study of identical twins. The study's findings and limits: Abundant cord blood beta clonotypes carried fewer insertions; memory repertoires showed none. Modeled out-of-frame TCR alpha sharing in monozygotic twins fell below observed levels. Donors were not followed over many years; analysis was cross-sectional.

Only healthy Caucasians were included as donors. This clonotype has a handful of counts. The antigen is undetermined. TCRdb reprocessed the 5' RACE reads via MiXCR and lists one record per CDR3 protein. Of approximately 1.8 million distinct CDR3 sequences listed, about 32% were seen once; the top ten hold about 0.27%. Sequencing input: cord blood. The clonotype comes from a newborn girl in good health.

The CDR3 is CATQKQDGNTEAFF. Here the CDR3 DNA reads TGTGCCACCCAAAAACAGGACGGGAACACTGAAGCTTTCTTT. The chain links TRBV12-3 or TRBV12-4 to TRBJ1-1, with D possibly being TRBD1 (5 bases). This CDR3 has 14 amino acids. Trimming cost V 10 bases and J 1 base, with 16 bases left between them.